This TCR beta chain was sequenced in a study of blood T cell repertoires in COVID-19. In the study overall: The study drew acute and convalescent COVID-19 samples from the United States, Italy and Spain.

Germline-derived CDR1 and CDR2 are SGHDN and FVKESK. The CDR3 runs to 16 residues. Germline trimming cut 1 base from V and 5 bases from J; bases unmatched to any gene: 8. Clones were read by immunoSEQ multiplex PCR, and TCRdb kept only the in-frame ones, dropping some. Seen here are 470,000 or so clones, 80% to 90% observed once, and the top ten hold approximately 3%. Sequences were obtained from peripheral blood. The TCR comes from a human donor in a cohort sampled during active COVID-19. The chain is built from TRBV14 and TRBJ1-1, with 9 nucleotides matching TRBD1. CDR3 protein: CASSQVGTGGVTEAFF. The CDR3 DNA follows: TGTGCCAGCAGCCAAGTGGGAACAGGGGGCGTAACTGAAGCTTTCTTT. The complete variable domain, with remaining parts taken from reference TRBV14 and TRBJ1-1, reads EAGVTQFPSHSVIEKGQTVTLRCDPISGHDNLYWYRRVMGKEIKFLLHFVKESKQDESGMPNNRFLAERTGGTYSTLKVQPAELEDSGVYFCASSQVGTGGVTEAFFGQGTRLTVV.